Following are 19 T cell receptor beta chains from one sample sequenced in a study of T cell repertoires in cytomegalovirus infection. TCRdb reprocessed the reads with MiXCR, giving one entry per CDR3 protein. The sample has 680,000 or so distinct CDR3 sequences, about 40% seen once. The sequencing input was PBMCs. The origin of the receptors is a human donor in good health (CMV status not recorded). Some clones in this sample may be carry-over from other donors' samples.

In its sample, this clonotype was seen a few times. V gene TRBV24-1 combines with J gene TRBJ2-2; D possibly corresponds to TRBD2 (6 bases). V was trimmed by 10 bases and J by 3 bases, leaving 14 bases between them. Germline assignment: CDR1 KGHDR and CDR2 SFDVKD. The CDR3 runs to 14 residues. CDR3 bases: TGTGCCACTGAGGCAGGGAGGTACACCGGGGAGCTGTTTTTT. Translating it yields CATEAGRYTGELFF.

A word on this clonotype: A read error may produce the germline difference seen at one junction end. J is TRBJ1-1 and V is TRBV7-3; a weak D match, TRBD1 (6 bases). The CDR3 consists of 13 residues. In germline, CDR1 is SGHTA, CDR2 FQGTGA. The CDR3 DNA is TGTGCCAGCAGCTCACAGGGTAACACTGTAGCTTTCTTT. It is translated as CASSSQGNTVAFF.

The chain employs TRBV7-2 and TRBJ2-1, with D hard to call. CDR1 SGHTA and CDR2 FQGNSA come from the germline V gene. V was shortened by 4 bases and J by 10 bases, with 11 bases between the two germline ends. The CDR3 spans 12 residues. CDR3 nucleotides: TGTGCCAGCAGCTACCAGGTGGGAGAGCAGTTCTTC. Translating gives CASSYQVGEQFF.

The V and J genes are TRBV30 and TRBJ2-1, with 8 positions matching TRBD2. The CDR3 loop spans 15 amino acids. With 3 bases clipped from V and 5 bases from J, the junction kept 9 bases outside the gene matches. Germline V CDR1 and CDR2: GTSNPN, SVGIG (reference sequence). CDR3 sequence reads: CAWSDPGLGNNEQFF. The DNA for the CDR3 is TGTGCCTGGAGCGATCCGGGACTAGGGAACAATGAGCAGTTCTTC.

This clonotype was seen a handful of times. V and J are TRBV19 and TRBJ1-6; D is unclear. The germline V gene has CDR1 LNHDA and CDR2 SQIVND (reference sequence). The CDR3 length is 14 residues. Trimming stripped 4 bases from V and 10 bases from J, with 14 bases between. Here the CDR3 DNA reads TGTGCCAGTAGTAAGGCCGCAATGGACTCACCCCTCCACTTT. This encodes CASSKAAMDSPLHF.

The table lists this clonotype with a few counts. This sequence joins TRBV4-1 and TRBJ1-2; D is unresolved. The germline V gene encodes CDR1 MGHRA and CDR2 YSYEKL. The CDR3 loop spans 15 amino acids. The V and J ends lost 3 bases and 4 bases respectively, with 15 bases between them. CDR3 residues: CASSHFHPGLYGYTF. For the CDR3, the DNA is TGCGCCAGCAGCCATTTTCATCCAGGACTCTATGGCTACACCTTC.

The rearrangement links TRBV2 to TRBJ2-7, with unresolved D. V was clipped by 3 bases and J by 0 bases, with 12 bases between them. The CDR3 sequence is 15 residues long. Germline lookup yields CDR1 SNHLY and CDR2 FYNNEI. CDR3 protein: CASSESRLSSYEQYF. The CDR3 DNA reads TGTGCCAGCAGTGAGTCTCGCTTGAGCTCCTACGAGCAGTACTTC.

This rearrangement joins TRBV28 to TRBJ2-7; either TRBD1 or TRBD2 may supply D (5 bases each). Trimming shortened V by 6 bases and J by 0 bases, and 18 bases separated the two germline ends. Germline V gene lookup returns CDR1 MDHEN and CDR2 SYDVKM. The CDR3 loop spans 16 amino acids. The CDR3, as DNA: TGTGCCAGCAGAGAGGTTCTTTTGGGGGTCTCCTACGAGCAGTACTTC. It translates to CASREVLLGVSYEQYF.

The V gene is TRBV5-1, the J gene TRBJ1-6; D is undetermined. V lost 3 bases and J 0 bases, leaving 13 bases between the germline ends. The CDR3 is made up of 17 amino acids. Germline CDR1 reads SGHRS; CDR2 reads YFSETQ. For the CDR3, the DNA is TGCGCCAGCAGCTCGAGAAGCGGGAGCTCCTATAATTCACCCCTCCACTTT. Amino acids: CASSSRSGSSYNSPLHF.

The chain couples TRBV12-3 or TRBV12-4 to TRBJ1-2, with TRBD1 as a possible D gene (5 bases). The CDR3 is made up of 13 amino acids. V gave up 0 bases and J gave up 9 bases, with 11 bases separating them. The CDR3, as DNA: TGTGCCAGCAGTTTAGCCCTGGGACGCAGCTACACCTTC. It translates to CASSLALGRSYTF.

V and J are TRBV29-1 and TRBJ2-5; 9 bases are a match to TRBD2. V lost 6 bases, J lost 5 bases, and 10 bases stayed unmatched. Germline V gene sequence: CDR1 SQVTM, CDR2 ANQGSEA. The length of the CDR3 is 14 residues. The CDR3 sequence is CSVDGLAFGETQYF. CDR3 nucleotides: TGCAGCGTCGACGGACTAGCGTTCGGTGAGACCCAGTACTTC.

V gene TRBV19 combines with J gene TRBJ1-1; 8 bases map to TRBD1. V trimming: 8 bases; J trimming: 5 bases; junction bases outside the gene matches: 1. CDR1 and CDR2 from the germline V gene are LNHDA and SQIVND (reference sequence). The CDR3 totals 11 residues. The CDR3 loop reads CASHRGTEAFF. The DNA for the CDR3 is TGTGCCAGTCACAGGGGGACTGAAGCTTTCTTT.

The chain uses TRBV19 and TRBJ1-6, with D possibly TRBD1 on 6 matching bases. The germline CDR1 and CDR2 sequences are LNHDA and SQIVND (reference sequence). Trimming removed 4 bases from V and 11 bases from J, with 24 bases in between. The CDR3 length is 17 residues. The CDR3 loop reads CASSKWNTGGRNAPLHF. CDR3 nucleotide sequence: TGTGCCAGTAGTAAATGGAACACCGGGGGCAGGAATGCACCCCTCCACTTT.

J is TRBJ2-7 and V is TRBV12-3 or TRBV12-4; 7 bases agree with TRBD1. This CDR3 is 13 amino acids long. With V trimmed by 6 bases and J by 5 bases, 7 bases remained unmatched. Here the CDR3 DNA reads TGTGCCAGCAGCTTGACAGGGATCGACGAGCAGTACTTC. Protein product: CASSLTGIDEQYF.

As for this clonotype: Mismatch with germline at one junction end may stem from a read error. The chain joins TRBV5-3 to TRBJ1-2; D not certain. TRBV5-3 counts as an open reading frame of uncertain function. This CDR3 has 14 residues. CDR3 coding DNA: TGTGCCAGCAGCTTCGCGTCCCCCTTCTATGGCTACACCTTC. Protein: CASSFASPFYGYTF.

The CDR3 region is CASSLGQGARDEQFF. For the CDR3, the DNA is TGTGCCAGCAGCCTCGGACAGGGGGCTCGAGATGAGCAGTTCTTC. The chain recombines TRBV27 with TRBJ2-1, with TRBD1 matching over 11 bases. Germline CDR1 reads MNHEY; CDR2 reads SMNVEV (reference sequence). Losses at the gene ends were 6 bases for V and 8 bases for J; bases not matched to a gene: 9. The CDR3 spans 15 residues.

The V and J genes are TRBV7-9 and TRBJ2-5, with D perhaps TRBD1 or TRBD2 (5 bases each). CDR3 length equals 14 residues. The germline V and J ends were trimmed by 2 bases and 5 bases, with 12 bases remaining between them. Germline CDR1 reads SEHNR; CDR2 reads FQNEAQ (reference sequence). The CDR3 coding sequence is TGTGCCAGCAGCTTACTGGGGGTCCGGGAGACCCAGTACTTC. Protein: CASSLLGVRETQYF.

In this sample, this clonotype turned up a few times. The chain joins TRBV20-1 to TRBJ2-3, with TRBD1 matching over 9 bases. The CDR3 runs to 15 residues. Losses at the gene ends were 2 bases for V and 6 bases for J; bases not matched to a gene: 9. Germline assignment: CDR1 DFQATT and CDR2 SNEGSKA (reference sequence). In DNA form, the CDR3 reads TGCAGTGCTAGACACGGGACAGGGACCAGGGATACGCAGTATTTT. Its protein is CSARHGTGTRDTQYF.

This chain connects TRBV25-1 to TRBJ1-1, with D perhaps matching TRBD1 (6 bases). Trimming cost V 2 bases and J 0 bases, with 13 bases left between them. The CDR3 sequence is 16 residues long. CDR1 is MGHDK, CDR2 SYGVNS, per germline. CDR3 coding DNA: TGTGCCAGCAGTGAAGGAGGGGGGCCTATGAACACTGAAGCTTTCTTT. It yields the protein CASSEGGGPMNTEAFF.